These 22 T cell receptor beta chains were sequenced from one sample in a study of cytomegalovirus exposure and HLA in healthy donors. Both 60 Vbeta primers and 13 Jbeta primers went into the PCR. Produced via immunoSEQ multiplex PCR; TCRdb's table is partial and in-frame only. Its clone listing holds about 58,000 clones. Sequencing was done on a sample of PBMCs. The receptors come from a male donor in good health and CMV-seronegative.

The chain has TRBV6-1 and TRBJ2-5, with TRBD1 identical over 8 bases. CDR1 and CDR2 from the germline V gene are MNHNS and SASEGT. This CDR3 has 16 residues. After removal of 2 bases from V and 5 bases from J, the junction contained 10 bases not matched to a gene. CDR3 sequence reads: CASSESPGGNGETQYF. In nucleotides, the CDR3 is TGTGCCAGCAGTGAATCGCCAGGGGGCAACGGGGAGACCCAGTACTTC.

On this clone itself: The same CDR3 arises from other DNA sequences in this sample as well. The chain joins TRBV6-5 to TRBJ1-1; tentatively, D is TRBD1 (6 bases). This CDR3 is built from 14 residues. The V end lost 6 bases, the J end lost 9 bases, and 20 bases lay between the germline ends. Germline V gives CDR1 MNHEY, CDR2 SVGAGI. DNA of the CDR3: TGTGCCAGCAGCGACGCCCCTGGACAGTTAAAAGCTTTCTTT. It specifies CASSDAPGQLKAFF.

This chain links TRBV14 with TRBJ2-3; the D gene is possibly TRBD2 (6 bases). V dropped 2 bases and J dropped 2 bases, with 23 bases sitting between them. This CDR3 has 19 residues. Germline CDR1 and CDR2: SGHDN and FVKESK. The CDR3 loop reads CASSQRVTGDGGPTDTQYF. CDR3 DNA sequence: TGTGCCAGCAGCCAAAGGGTAACGGGGGACGGAGGGCCCACAGATACGCAGTATTTT. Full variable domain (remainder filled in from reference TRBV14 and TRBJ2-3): EAGVTQFPSHSVIEKGQTVTLRCDPISGHDNLYWYRRVMGKEIKFLLHFVKESKQDESGMPNNRFLAERTGGTYSTLKVQPAELEDSGVYFCASSQRVTGDGGPTDTQYFGPGTRLTVL.

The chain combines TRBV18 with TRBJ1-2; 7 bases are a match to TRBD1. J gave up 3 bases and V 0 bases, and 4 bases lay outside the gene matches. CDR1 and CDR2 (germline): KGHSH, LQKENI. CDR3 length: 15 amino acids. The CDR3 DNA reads TGTGCCAGCTCACCACCCAGGGGGATGGACTATGGCTACACCTTC. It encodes CASSPPRGMDYGYTF.

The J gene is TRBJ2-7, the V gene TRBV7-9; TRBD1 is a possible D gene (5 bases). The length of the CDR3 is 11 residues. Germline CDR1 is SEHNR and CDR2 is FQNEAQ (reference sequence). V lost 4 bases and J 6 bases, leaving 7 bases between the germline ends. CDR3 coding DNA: TGTGCCAGCAGCTCACAGGCCGAGCAGTACTTC. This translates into CASSSQAEQYF.

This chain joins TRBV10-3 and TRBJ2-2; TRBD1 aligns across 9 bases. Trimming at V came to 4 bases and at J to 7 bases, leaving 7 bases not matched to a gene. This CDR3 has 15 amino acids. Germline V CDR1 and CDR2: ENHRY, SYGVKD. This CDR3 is CAISAGQGSGGELFF. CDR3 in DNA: TGTGCCATCAGTGCGGGACAGGGTAGTGGCGGGGAGCTGTTTTTT.

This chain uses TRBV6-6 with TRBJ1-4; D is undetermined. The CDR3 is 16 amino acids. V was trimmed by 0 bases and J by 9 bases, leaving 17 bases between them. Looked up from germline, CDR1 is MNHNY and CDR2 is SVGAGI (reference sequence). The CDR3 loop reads CASSYSLGGSEKKLFF. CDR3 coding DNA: TGTGCCAGCAGTTACTCTCTGGGAGGGTCGGAGAAAAAACTGTTTTTT.

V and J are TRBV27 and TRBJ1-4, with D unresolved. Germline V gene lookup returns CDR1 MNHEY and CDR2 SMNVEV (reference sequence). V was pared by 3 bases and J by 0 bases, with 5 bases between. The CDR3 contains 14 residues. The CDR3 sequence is CASSFSATNEKLFF. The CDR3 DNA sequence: TGTGCCAGCAGTTTCTCTGCAACTAATGAAAAACTGTTTTTT.

CDR3 bases: TGTGCCACCAGCAGAGCCGGGGACAGGGCCTGGGGCTACACCTTC. Its protein product is CATSRAGDRAWGYTF. V gene TRBV15 combines with J gene TRBJ1-2; 9 bases fit TRBD1. The V gene end was trimmed by 1 base and the J gene end by 8 bases; junction bases not matched to a gene: 8. Germline values: CDR1 LNHNV, CDR2 YYDKDF (reference sequence). This CDR3 spans 15 amino acids.

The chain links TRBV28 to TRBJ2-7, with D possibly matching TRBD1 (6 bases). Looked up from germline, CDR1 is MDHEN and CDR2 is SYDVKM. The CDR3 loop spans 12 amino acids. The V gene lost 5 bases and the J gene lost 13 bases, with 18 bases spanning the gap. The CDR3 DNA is TGTGCCAGCAGTATCCGGACAGACCAGACCTACTTC. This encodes CASSIRTDQTYF.

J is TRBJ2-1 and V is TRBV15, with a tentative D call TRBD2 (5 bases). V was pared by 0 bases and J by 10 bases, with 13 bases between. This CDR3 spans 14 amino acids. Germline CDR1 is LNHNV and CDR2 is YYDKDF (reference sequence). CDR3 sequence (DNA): TGTGCCACCAGCAGAGATCCGGCTAGCAGGGAGCAGTTCTTC. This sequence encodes CATSRDPASREQFF.

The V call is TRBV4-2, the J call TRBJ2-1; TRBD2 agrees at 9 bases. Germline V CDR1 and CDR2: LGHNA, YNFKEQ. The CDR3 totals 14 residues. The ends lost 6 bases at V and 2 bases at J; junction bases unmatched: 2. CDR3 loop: CASSSGGAYNEQFF. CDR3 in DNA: TGTGCCAGCAGTAGCGGGGGCGCCTACAATGAGCAGTTCTTC.

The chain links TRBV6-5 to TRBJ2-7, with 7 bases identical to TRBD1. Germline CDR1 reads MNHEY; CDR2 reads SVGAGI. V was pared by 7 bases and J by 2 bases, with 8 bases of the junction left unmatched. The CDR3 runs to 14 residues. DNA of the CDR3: TGTGCCAGCAAACGACAGGGATGGGCCTACGAGCAGTACTTC. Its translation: CASKRQGWAYEQYF.

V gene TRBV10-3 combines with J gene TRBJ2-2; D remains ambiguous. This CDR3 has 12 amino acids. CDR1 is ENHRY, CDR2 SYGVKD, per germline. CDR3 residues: CAMFSPTGELFF. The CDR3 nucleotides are TGTGCGATGTTCAGTCCCACCGGGGAGCTGTTTTTT.

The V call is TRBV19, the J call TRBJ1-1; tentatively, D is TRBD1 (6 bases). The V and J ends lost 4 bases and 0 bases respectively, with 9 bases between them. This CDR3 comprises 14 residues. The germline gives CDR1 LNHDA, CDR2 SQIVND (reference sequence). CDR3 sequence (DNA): TGTGCCAGTAGTACGGACAGCCTGAACACTGAAGCTTTCTTT. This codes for CASSTDSLNTEAFF.

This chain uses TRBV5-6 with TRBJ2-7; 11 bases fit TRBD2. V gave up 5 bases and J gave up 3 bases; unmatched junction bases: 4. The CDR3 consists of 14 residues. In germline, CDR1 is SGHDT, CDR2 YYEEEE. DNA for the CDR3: TGTGCCAGCAGAACTAGCGGGAGCAACTACGAGCAGTACTTC. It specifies CASRTSGSNYEQYF.

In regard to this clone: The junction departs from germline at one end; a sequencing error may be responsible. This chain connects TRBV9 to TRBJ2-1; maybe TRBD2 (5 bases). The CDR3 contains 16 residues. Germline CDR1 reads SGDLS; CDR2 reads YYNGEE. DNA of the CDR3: TGTGCCAGCAGCGGGGGTGGGGAGAGCTCCTACAATGAGCAGCTCTTC. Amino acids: CASSGGGESSYNEQLF. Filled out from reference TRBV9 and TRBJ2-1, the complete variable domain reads DSGVTQTPKHLITATGQRVTLRCSPRSGDLSVYWYQQSLDQGLQFLIQYYNGEERAKGNILERFSAQQFPDLHSELNLSSLELGDSALYFCASSGGGESSYNEQLFGPGTRLTVL.

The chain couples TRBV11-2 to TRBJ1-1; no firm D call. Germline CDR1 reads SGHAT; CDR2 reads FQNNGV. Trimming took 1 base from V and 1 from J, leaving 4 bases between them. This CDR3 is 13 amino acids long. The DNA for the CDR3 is TGTGCCAGCAGCTTAGGCAGGAACACTGAAGCTTTCTTT. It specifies CASSLGRNTEAFF.

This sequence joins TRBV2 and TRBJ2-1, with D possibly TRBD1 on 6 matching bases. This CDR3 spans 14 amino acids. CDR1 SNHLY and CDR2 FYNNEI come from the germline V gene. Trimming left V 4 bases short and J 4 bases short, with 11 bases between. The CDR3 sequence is CASSAWTAYNEQFF. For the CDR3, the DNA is TGTGCCAGCAGTGCCTGGACAGCATACAATGAGCAGTTCTTC.

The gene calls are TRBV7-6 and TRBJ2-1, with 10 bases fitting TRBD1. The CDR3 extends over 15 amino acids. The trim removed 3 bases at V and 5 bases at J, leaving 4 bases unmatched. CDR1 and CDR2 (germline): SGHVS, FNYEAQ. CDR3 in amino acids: CASSFGTGADNEQFF. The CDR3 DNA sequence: TGTGCCAGCAGCTTTGGGACAGGGGCGGACAATGAGCAGTTCTTC.

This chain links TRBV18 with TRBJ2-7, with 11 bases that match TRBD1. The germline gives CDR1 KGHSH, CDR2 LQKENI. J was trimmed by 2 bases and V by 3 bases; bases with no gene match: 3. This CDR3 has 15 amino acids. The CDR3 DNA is TGTGCCAGCTCACCCGGGACAGGGGGGGCCTACGAGCAGTACTTC. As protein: CASSPGTGGAYEQYF.

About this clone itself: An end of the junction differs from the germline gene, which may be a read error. The CDR3 nucleotides read TGCGCCAGCAGTCAATCGACTAGCGGAGCTGCGGGGATTAGCACAGATAAGCAGTATTTT. Translation gives CASSQSTSGAAGISTDKQYF. This sequence joins TRBV23-1 and TRBJ2-3; 9 nucleotides align to TRBD2. TRBV23-1 is an ORF, and what it does is uncertain. The CDR3 consists of 20 residues.